The next 9 T cell receptor beta chains were all read from a single sample in a study of T-cell reconstitution after alpha-beta-depleted transplantation in children (dated by TCRdb to the mid-2010s). The library was made by PCR. This sample was sequenced with an Illumina HiSeq 2500. TCR library preparation used molecular barcoding, with unique molecular identifiers applied to normalize quantification of the TCRbeta repertoire. TCRdb reprocessing: public reads trimmed at Q25 with fastp, clones called with MiXCR, in-frame beta chains kept. Each CDR3 protein gets just one entry, which takes the most common genes and DNA from the rows behind it. Here the sample has about 540,000 distinct CDR3 sequences; about a sixth occur a single time. The ten most abundant clones make up 2.5% to 4% of the sample. The source material was PBMCs from the stem cell graft donor, sampled from the stem cell graft. Receptors originate from a human donor who donated a stem cell graft to a child with acute lymphoblastic leukemia.

The chain employs TRBV7-9 and TRBJ2-3; D ambiguous. The CDR3 consists of 14 residues. V dropped 5 bases and J dropped 10 bases, with 19 bases sitting between them. Germline V CDR1 and CDR2: SEHNR, FQNEAQ (reference sequence). CDR3 protein: CASSIRAQPGSQYF. The CDR3, as DNA: TGTGCCAGCAGCATCCGGGCGCAGCCGGGTTCGCAGTATTTT.

This clonotype was picked up a small number of times. The chain carries TRBV6-1 and TRBJ2-1; no clear D gene. Trimming pared 2 bases from V and 7 bases from J, leaving 15 bases between. Germline values: CDR1 MNHNS, CDR2 SASEGT. This CDR3 spans 15 amino acids. CDR3 sequence (DNA): TGTGCCAGCAGTGAACATACGACGCTTTGGAATGAGCAGTTCTTC. Translation: CASSEHTTLWNEQFF.

CDR3 in amino acids: CSACPVSNTEAFF. The CDR3 nucleotides read TGCAGCGCTTGCCCGGTTTCGAACACTGAAGCTTTCTTT. The rearrangement joins TRBV29-1 to TRBJ1-1; D not resolved. The CDR3 covers 13 residues. The V gene lost 7 bases and the J gene lost 1 base, with 13 bases spanning the gap. Germline assignment: CDR1 SQVTM and CDR2 ANQGSEA.

The rearrangement joins TRBV7-2 to TRBJ2-2, with a tentative D call TRBD2 (6 bases). This CDR3 contains 15 residues. Trimming stripped 1 base from V and 4 bases from J, with 10 bases between. CDR1 SGHTA and CDR2 FQGNSA come from the germline V gene. For the CDR3, the DNA is TGTGCCAGCAGCTTAGGTTTCGGGAGCACCGGGGAGCTGTTTTTT. Translating it yields CASSLGFGSTGELFF.

This clonotype was seen a few times. J is TRBJ1-2 and V is TRBV5-6; perhaps TRBD1 as D (5 bases). V was shortened by 4 bases and J by 0 bases, with 13 bases between the two germline ends. The CDR3 runs to 15 residues. The V gene's germline CDR1 is SGHDT and CDR2 YYEEEE. Written as DNA, the CDR3 is TGTGCCAGCAGCGGGGGGACCGAAGCTAACTATGGCTACACCTTC. Protein product: CASSGGTEANYGYTF.

About this clonotype: Likely a read error: the CDR3 ends without its conserved phenylalanine or tryptophan. The CDR3 nucleotides are TGCGCCAGCAGCTTAAGTAGGACAGGGTCCCCCTACGAGCAGTACCTC. This translates into CASSLSRTGSPYEQYL. The genes are TRBV5-1 and TRBJ2-7; 8 bases agree with TRBD1. Germline trimming cut 2 bases from V and 2 bases from J; bases unmatched to any gene: 9. The CDR3 runs 16 residues. CDR1 and CDR2 (germline): SGHRS, YFSETQ.

In this sample, this clonotype turned up a few times. The V gene is TRBV7-6, the J gene TRBJ1-4; D perhaps matches TRBD1 (5 bases). Germline V CDR1 and CDR2: SGHVS, FNYEAQ. The CDR3 sequence is 15 residues long. The V end lost 7 bases, the J end lost 4 bases, and 16 bases lay between the germline ends. The CDR3 DNA sequence: TGTGCCAGCAACACGGAAGGGGCTTTTAATGAAAAACTGTTTTTT. It yields the protein CASNTEGAFNEKLFF.

This clonotype was picked up many times. The V and J genes are TRBV6-7 and TRBJ2-7; the D gene is possibly TRBD1 (6 bases). TRBV6-7 is filed as an ORF, its function uncertain. V gave up 10 bases and J gave up 2 bases, with 15 bases separating them. There are 13 residues in the CDR3. The CDR3: CATHLDSPYEQYF. The CDR3 bases are TGTGCCACGCATTTGGACAGTCCCTACGAGCAGTACTTC.

The chain links TRBV12-3 or TRBV12-4 to TRBJ2-3, with a weak D call TRBD2 (5 bases). The CDR3 length is 13 residues. Trimming removed 3 bases from V and 9 bases from J, with 13 bases in between. The CDR3 bases are TGTGCCAGCAGTTTCGACGGCGGAGGAACGCAGTATTTT. As protein: CASSFDGGGTQYF.